This T cell receptor beta chain comes out of a study of beta chain features in type 1 diabetes. J was trimmed by 7 bases and V by 3 bases; bases with no gene match: 9. In germline, CDR1 is SGDLS, CDR2 YYNGEE. The CDR3 covers 14 residues. Since all of the isolated RNA was reverse transcribed, expressed TCRB transcripts were what got sequenced. Using immunoSEQ multiplex PCR, the repertoire was profiled, and TCRdb retains in-frame clones only, with some absent. This table holds 300,000 to 400,000 clones, more than 9.5% found once. The authors obtained over 95% purity in all sorted populations. The sequence was obtained from a woman aged 30 to 39 in good health. The rearrangement uses TRBV9 and TRBJ2-5, with 7 bases identical to TRBD2. The sample comprised naive CD4+ T cells from blood. CDR3 DNA: TGTGCCAGCAGCGCTACTAGGCGCGGGGGGACCCAGTACTTC. It translates to CASSATRRGGTQYF. Complete variable domain (other parts from reference TRBV9 and TRBJ2-5): DSGVTQTPKHLITATGQRVTLRCSPRSGDLSVYWYQQSLDQGLQFLIQYYNGEERAKGNILERFSAQQFPDLHSELNLSSLELGDSALYFCASSATRRGGTQYFGPGTRLLVL.